This T cell receptor (beta chain) was retrieved from a study of metastatic and nonmetastatic thyroid tumors. Ahead of thyroid surgery, no patient had received treatment of any kind. V was cut by 3 bases and J by 2 bases, with 8 bases left in between. Germline V CDR1 and CDR2: GTSNPN, SVGIG (reference sequence). The length of the CDR3 is 12 residues. TCRdb re-analyzed the PCR reads using MiXCR. The sample consists of 25,000 to 40,000 clones, 7.4% of them appearing once. This clone was seen many times. This sample also contains other DNA sequences that code for the same CDR3. The origin of this receptor is a female donor with papillary thyroid cancer or a benign thyroid nodule (not recorded which). Some clones in this sample may be carry-over from other donors' samples. The gene calls are TRBV30 and TRBJ2-7; D is unresolved. Sequenced input: blood. For the CDR3, the DNA is TGTGCCTGGAGCCCAGGAGCCTACGAGCAGTACTTC. As protein: CAWSPGAYEQYF.